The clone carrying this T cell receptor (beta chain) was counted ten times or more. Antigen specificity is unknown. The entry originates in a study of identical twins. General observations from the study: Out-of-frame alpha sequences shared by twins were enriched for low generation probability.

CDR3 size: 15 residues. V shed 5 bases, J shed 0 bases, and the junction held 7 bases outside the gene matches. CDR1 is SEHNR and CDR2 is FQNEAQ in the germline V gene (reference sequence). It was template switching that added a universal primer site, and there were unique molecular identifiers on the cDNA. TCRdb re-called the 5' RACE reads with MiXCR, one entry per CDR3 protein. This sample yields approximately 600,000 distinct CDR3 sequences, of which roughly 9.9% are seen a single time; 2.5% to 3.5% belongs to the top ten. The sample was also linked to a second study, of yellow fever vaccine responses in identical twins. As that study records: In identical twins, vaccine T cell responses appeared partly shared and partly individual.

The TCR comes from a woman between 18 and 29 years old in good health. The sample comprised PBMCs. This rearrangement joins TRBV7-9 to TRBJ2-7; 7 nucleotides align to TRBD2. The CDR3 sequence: CASSLSGGSSYEQYF. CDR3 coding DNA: TGTGCCAGCAGCCTGAGTGGCGGGAGCTCCTACGAGCAGTACTTC.